Reported below is one TCR beta chain. In the authors' methods: Amplification of reference gene primers was used by the study to estimate nucleated cell counts. Sequencing was performed with immunoSEQ multiplex PCR; in TCRdb, only in-frame clones are kept and a portion is missing. That table supplies the V and J calls and clone size; D and trimming were determined from the DNA. Altogether about 67,000 clones are present, roughly three quarters being singletons, with the ten largest covering about 6%. The sample originates from a study of blood T cell repertoires in COVID-19. Study details: Samples taken during acute and convalescent COVID-19 were collected in the United States, Italy and Spain. The cDNA or gDNA used as material had been derived from T cells, B-cell-depleted T cells, or PBMCs.

The sequence derives from a woman between 55 and 75 years old with acute or convalescent COVID-19. The sample consisted of peripheral blood.

CDR3 sequence reads: CASGGPRGTGELFF. In DNA, the CDR3 is TGTGCCAGCGGGGGACCGCGGGGGACCGGGGAGCTGTTTTTT. The V call is TRBV6-5, the J call TRBJ2-2; 7 bases match TRBD2. V shed 8 bases, J shed 5 bases, and the junction held 8 bases outside the gene matches. Germline lookup yields CDR1 MNHEY and CDR2 SVGAGI. The CDR3 consists of 14 residues.